This T cell receptor (beta chain) was observed in a study of regulatory T cells in long-lasting Graves disease. Study-wide points: Whereas more than 950 public clonotypes were shared by new patients, persistent patients shared more, at 2,500 to 3,000. Samples came from peripheral blood alone, without thyroid tissue.

Both iRepertoire HTBI primers and Arm-PCR of CDR3 regions were used to build the TCR beta libraries. TCRdb reanalysed the multiplex PCR reads using MiXCR and keeps one entry per CDR3 protein. Of 400,000 to 500,000 distinct CDR3 sequences detected, around 15% appear once; the ten largest clones hold about 10%. Trimming took 4 bases from V and 7 from J; bases not matched to a gene: 3. Germline-derived CDR1 and CDR2 are LNHDA and SQIVND (reference sequence). The length of the CDR3 is 13 residues. In this sample, this clonotype turned up a few times. Its antigen is as yet unknown. The time point denotes: newly diagnosed GD, antithyroid drugs for less than 3 months. PBMC RNA served as the TCR library source. Recruitment took place at an endocrinology department in Xi'an, China. The data also belong to a second study, concerning T cells in Graves' hyperthyroidism and ophthalmopathy. That paper adds: Among clonotypes expanded in thyroid above 0.001, most were also found in blood.

The clonotype was recovered from a woman aged 25 to 45 with Graves disease. The specimen comprised peripheral blood mononuclear cells (PBMCs), sampled at new diagnosis, from a patient treated with antithyroid drugs. This chain joins TRBV19 and TRBJ2-1; 8 positions match TRBD1. The CDR3 is CASSTHRGNEQFF. CDR3 bases: TGTGCCAGTAGTACCCACAGGGGGAATGAGCAGTTCTTC.